These T cell receptor beta chains were read from a single sample in a study of CD8+ T cells in alopecia areata. Repertoires were generated with immunoSEQ multiplex PCR, while TCRdb's copy carries only in-frame clones and drops some. The sample consists of more than 3,500 clones, roughly 70% of them appearing once. Sequenced material: skin. The source is a human donor in good health. Each CDR3 is given with its conserved first and last residue. Fields, in order: J gene, clone size, D gene, V gene, CDR3 DNA, CDR3 protein. A D gene is named only where the DNA matches it firmly. Size is stated for part of the rows, as once, few or many counts, or as a class when the clone is expanded.

TRBJ2-1	.	.	TRBV18	TGTGCCAGCTCACCCGACCCGGCGGATTACAATGAGCAGTTCTTC	CASSPDPADYNEQFF
TRBJ2-3	.	TRBD1	TRBV7-9	TGTGCCAGCAGCTCCACAGGGGGTCCGATCCCAGATACGCAGTATTTT	CASSSTGGPIPDTQYF
TRBJ2-3	once	TRBD2	TRBV5-6	TGTGCCAGCAGCTTGGTCGCAGGCGGACTAGCAGGGACAGATACGCAGTATTTT	CASSLVAGGLAGTDTQYF
TRBJ1-6	few	.	TRBV9	TGTGCCAGCAGCGTAGGAGACGAGAGGGGCTATTCACCCCTCCACTTT	CASSVGDERGYSPLHF
TRBJ2-7	.	.	TRBV5-4	TGTGCCAGCAGCCCAAACATATTGCGGTCCTACGAGCAGTACTTC	CASSPNILRSYEQYF
TRBJ2-3	.	.	TRBV6-1	TGTGCCAGCTCCCAGGGGCGGCAGGGGGATACGCAGTATTTT	CASSQGRQGDTQYF
TRBJ1-5	.	TRBD1	TRBV5-6	TGTGCCAGCAGCCCCGGGACAGGGGACAATCAGCCCCAGCATTTT	CASSPGTGDNQPQHF
TRBJ2-2	.	TRBD2	TRBV6-4	TGTGCCAGCAGTGACCTAGCGGGGGATACCGGGGAGCTGTTTTTT	CASSDLAGDTGELFF
TRBJ2-3	.	TRBD2	TRBV23-1	TGCGCCAGCAGACCCGGTAGGACTAGCGGGGTTCCCACAGATACGCAGTATTTT	CASRPGRTSGVPTDTQYF
TRBJ2-3	few	.	TRBV5-1	TGCGCCAGCAGGGAGGGGCCTTCCAACACAGATACGCAGTATTTT	CASREGPSNTDTQYF
TRBJ2-1	few	TRBD2	TRBV5-4	TGTGCCAGCAGCTTGAGGTCTAGCGGGGGTGGTGAGCAGTTCTTC	CASSLRSSGGGEQFF
TRBJ1-5	.	.	TRBV18	TGTGCCAGCTCAGGGGGCGGCAATCAGCCCCAGCATTTT	CASSGGGNQPQHF
TRBJ2-3	.	.	TRBV11-2	TGTGCCAGCAGCTTAGCCCGGTTGGGTAGATCTCCTGGCACAGATACGCAGTATTTT	CASSLARLGRSPGTDTQYF
TRBJ2-1	.	TRBD2	TRBV18	TGTGCCAGCTCACCTCAGCCGGGACTAGGGAATGAGCAGTTCTTC	CASSPQPGLGNEQFF